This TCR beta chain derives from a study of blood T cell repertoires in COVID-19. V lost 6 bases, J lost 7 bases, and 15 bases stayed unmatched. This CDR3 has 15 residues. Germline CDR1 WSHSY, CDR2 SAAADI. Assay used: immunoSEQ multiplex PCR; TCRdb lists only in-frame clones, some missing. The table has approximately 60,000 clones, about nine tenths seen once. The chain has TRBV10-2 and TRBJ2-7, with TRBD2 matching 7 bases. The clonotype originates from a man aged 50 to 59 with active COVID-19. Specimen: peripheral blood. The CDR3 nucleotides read TGCGCCAGCAGGGACGGTAGACTAGCTTCGGGAGAGCAGTACTTC. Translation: CASRDGRLASGEQYF.